This entry describes one TCR beta chain. TCRdb re-called the reads through MiXCR, storing one row per CDR3 protein. The sample carries fewer than 350,000 distinct CDR3 sequences, over 7.5% recorded once. This sample stems from a study of T cell repertoires in cytomegalovirus infection. V shed 8 bases and J shed 1 base, with 17 bases lying between them. Germline CDR1 reads LNHDA; CDR2 reads SQIVND (reference sequence). This CDR3 region has 15 residues. The rearrangement uses TRBV19 and TRBJ1-2; TRBD1 is a possible D gene (5 bases). Sequenced material: PBMCs. The TCR sequence derives from a human donor in good health (CMV status not recorded). Some clones in this sample may be carry-over from other donors' samples. The CDR3 protein is CASGPGQGHNYGYTF. The CDR3 region has the DNA TGTGCCAGTGGACCGGGGCAGGGCCATAACTATGGCTACACCTTC.